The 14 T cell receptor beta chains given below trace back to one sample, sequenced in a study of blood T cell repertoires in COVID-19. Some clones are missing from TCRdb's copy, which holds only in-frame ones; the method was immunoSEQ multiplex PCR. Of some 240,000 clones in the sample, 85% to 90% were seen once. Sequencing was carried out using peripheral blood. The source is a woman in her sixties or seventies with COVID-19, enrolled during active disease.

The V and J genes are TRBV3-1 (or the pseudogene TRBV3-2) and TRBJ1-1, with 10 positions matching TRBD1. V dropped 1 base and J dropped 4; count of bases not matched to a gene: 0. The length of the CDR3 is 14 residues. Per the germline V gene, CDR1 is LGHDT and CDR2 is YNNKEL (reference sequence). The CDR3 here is CASSQGQGATEAFF. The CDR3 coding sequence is TGTGCCAGCAGCCAAGGACAGGGGGCCACTGAAGCTTTCTTT.

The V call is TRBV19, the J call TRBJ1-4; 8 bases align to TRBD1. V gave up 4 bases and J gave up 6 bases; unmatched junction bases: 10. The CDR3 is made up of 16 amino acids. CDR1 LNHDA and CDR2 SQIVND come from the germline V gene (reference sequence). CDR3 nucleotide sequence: TGTGCCAGTAGTACCCCCCGACAGGGGAGTTATGAAAAACTGTTTTTT. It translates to CASSTPRQGSYEKLFF.

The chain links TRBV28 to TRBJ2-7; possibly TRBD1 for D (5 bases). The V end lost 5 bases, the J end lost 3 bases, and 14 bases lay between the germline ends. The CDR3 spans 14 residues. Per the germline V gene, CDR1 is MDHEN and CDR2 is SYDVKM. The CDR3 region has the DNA TGTGCCAGCAGTCCACCAGACAGATTCTACGAGCAGTACTTC. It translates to CASSPPDRFYEQYF.

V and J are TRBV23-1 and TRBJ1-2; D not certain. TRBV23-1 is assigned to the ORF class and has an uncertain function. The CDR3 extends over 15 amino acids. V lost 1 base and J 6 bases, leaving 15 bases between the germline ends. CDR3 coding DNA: TGCGCCAGCAGTCAATATGGAGACCCCTCGGATGGCTACACCTTC. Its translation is CASSQYGDPSDGYTF.

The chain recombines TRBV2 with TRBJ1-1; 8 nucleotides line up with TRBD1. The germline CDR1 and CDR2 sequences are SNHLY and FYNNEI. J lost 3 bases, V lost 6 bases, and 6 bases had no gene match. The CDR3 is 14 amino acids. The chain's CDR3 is CASRDRGHDTEAFF. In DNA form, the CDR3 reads TGTGCCAGCAGAGACAGGGGTCACGACACTGAAGCTTTCTTT.

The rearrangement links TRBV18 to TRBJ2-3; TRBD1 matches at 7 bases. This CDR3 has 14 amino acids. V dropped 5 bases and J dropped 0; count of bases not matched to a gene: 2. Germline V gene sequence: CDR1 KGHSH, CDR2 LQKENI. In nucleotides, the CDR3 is TGTGCCAGCTCAGACAGGGTGAGCACAGATACGCAGTATTTT. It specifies CASSDRVSTDTQYF.

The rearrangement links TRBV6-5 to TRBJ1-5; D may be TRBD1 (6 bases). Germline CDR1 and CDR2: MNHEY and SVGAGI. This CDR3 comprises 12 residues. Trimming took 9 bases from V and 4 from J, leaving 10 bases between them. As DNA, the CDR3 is TGTGCCAGTGCAACAGGGAATCAGCCCCAGCATTTT. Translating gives CASATGNQPQHF.

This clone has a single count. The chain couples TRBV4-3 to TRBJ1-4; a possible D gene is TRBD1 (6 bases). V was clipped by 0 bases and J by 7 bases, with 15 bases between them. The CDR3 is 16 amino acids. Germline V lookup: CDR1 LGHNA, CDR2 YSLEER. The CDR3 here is CASSQDQGSVGEKLFF. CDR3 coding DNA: TGCGCCAGCAGCCAAGATCAGGGGTCTGTTGGTGAAAAACTGTTTTTT.

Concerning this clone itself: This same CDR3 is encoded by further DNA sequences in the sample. CDR3 nucleotide sequence: TGTGCCAGCAGTCCCCCGGACAAGGGAGCTTTCTTT. Encoded protein: CASSPPDKGAFF. The chain has TRBV6-5 and TRBJ1-1; the D gene is possibly TRBD1 (5 bases). The CDR3 runs to 12 residues. Germline assignment: CDR1 MNHEY and CDR2 SVGAGI. V was clipped by 5 bases and J by 10 bases, with 14 bases between them.

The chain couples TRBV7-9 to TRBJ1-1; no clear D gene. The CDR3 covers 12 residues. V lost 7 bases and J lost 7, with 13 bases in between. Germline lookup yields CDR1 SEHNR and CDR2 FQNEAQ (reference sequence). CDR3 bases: TGTGCCAGCAACGATAGCCCCAATGAAGCTTTCTTT. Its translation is CASNDSPNEAFF.

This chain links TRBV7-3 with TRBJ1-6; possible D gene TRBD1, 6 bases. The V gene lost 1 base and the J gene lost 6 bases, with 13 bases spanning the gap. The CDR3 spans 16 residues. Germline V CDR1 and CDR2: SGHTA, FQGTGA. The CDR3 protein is CASSLRAQGTNSPLHF. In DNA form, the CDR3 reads TGTGCCAGCAGCTTAAGGGCCCAGGGGACTAATTCACCCCTCCACTTT.

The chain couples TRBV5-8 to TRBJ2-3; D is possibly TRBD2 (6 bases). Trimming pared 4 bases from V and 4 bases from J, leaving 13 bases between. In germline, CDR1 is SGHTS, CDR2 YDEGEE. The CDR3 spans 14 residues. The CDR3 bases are TGTGCCAGCAGCCCGGGACTTTATTCAGATACGCAGTATTTT. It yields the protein CASSPGLYSDTQYF. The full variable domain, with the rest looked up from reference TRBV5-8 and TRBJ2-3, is EAGVTQSPTHLIKTRGQQATLRCSPISGHTSVYWYQQALGLGLQFLLWYDEGEERNRGNFPPRFSGRQFPNYSSELNVNALELEDSALYLCASSPGLYSDTQYFGPGTRLTVL.

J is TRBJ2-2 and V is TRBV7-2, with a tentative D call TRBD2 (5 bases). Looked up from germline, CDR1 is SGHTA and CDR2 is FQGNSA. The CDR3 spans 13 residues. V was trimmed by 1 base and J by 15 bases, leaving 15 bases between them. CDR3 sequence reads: CASSLGASRTVFF. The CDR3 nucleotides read TGTGCCAGCAGCTTAGGTGCTAGCAGGACGGTGTTTTTT.

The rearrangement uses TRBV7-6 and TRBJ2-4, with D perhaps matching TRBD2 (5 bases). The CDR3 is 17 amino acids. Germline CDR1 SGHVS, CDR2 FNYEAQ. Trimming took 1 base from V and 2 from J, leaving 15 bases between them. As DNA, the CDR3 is TGTGCCAGCAGCTTAGAGGCTAATAGCGTAACCAAAAACATTCAGTACTTC. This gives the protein CASSLEANSVTKNIQYF.